Listed below are T cell receptor beta chains from one sample, sequenced in a study of blood T cells in healthy people across ages. A single record per CDR3 protein comes from TCRdb applying MiXCR to the 5' RACE reads. Of approximately 1,100,000 distinct CDR3 sequences in the sample, 40% to 50% were seen once. Sequenced material: blood. These receptor sequences come from a woman in her sixties in good health. Both conserved end residues are part of each CDR3. The D gene is left open where the match is weak. Clone size is given for some rows only: seen once, a few or many times, or a class if the clone is expanded.

few	TRBV29-1	TRBD2	TRBJ2-7	CSAWTGLAGRYEQYF	TGCAGCGCATGGACCGGACTAGCGGGAAGGTACGAGCAGTACTTC
NA	TRBV24-1	TRBD2	TRBJ2-1	CATSDWDRGLAGISIGGEQFF	TGTGCCACCAGTGATTGGGACAGGGGACTAGCGGGAATATCAATAGGTGGTGAGCAGTTCTTC
NA	TRBV3-1	TRBD2	TRBJ2-1	CASSPRLAAPGNEQFF	TGTGCCAGCAGCCCAAGACTAGCGGCCCCGGGTAATGAGCAGTTCTTC
NA	TRBV12-3/TRBV12-4	NA	TRBJ1-1	CASSFTAGANTEAFF	TGTGCCAGCAGTTTCACCGCGGGAGCGAACACTGAAGCTTTCTTT
few	TRBV9	TRBD1	TRBJ2-2	CASSPNRGLPVGELFF	TGTGCCAGCAGCCCAAACAGGGGCCTTCCTGTTGGGGAGCTGTTTTTT
once	TRBV9	NA	TRBJ2-3	CASSPGLGTSTDTQYF	TGTGCCAGCAGCCCTGGCCTCGGGACTAGCACAGATACGCAGTATTTT
few	TRBV9	NA	TRBJ2-3	CASSVVGSDTQYF	TGTGCCAGCAGCGTAGTGGGTTCAGATACGCAGTATTTT
NA	TRBV7-8	NA	TRBJ2-2	CASSPYKDTGELFF	TGTGCCAGCAGCCCGTACAAAGACACCGGGGAGCTGTTTTTT
NA	TRBV24-1	NA	TRBJ2-3	CATSEQITGTQYF	TGTGCCACCAGTGAGCAGATAACAGGTACGCAGTATTTT
once	TRBV9	NA	TRBJ2-3	CASSVHRATDTQYF	TGTGCCAGCAGCGTACACAGGGCCACAGATACGCAGTATTTT